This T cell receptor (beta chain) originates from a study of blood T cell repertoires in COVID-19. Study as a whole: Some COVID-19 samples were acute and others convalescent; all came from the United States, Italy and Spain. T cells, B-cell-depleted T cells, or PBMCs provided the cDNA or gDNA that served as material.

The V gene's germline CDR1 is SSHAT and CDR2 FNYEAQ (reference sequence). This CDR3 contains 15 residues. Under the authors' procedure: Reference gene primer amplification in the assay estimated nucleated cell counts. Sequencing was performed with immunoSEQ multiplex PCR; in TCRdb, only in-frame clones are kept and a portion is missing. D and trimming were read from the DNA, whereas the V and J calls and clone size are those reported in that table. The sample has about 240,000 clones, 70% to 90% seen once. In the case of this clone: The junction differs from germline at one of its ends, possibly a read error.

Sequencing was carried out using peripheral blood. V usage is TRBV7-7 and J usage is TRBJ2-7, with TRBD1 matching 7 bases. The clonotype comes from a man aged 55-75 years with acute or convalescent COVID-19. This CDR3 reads CASSPKPGQTYEQYF. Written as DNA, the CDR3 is TGTGCTAGCAGCCCCAAACCGGGACAGACCTACGAGCAGTACTTC.